This T cell receptor beta chain comes out of a study of identical twins. After template switching added a universal primer site, the resulting cDNA carried unique molecular identifiers. One entry per CDR3 protein results from TCRdb running MiXCR on the 5' RACE reads. The data contain roughly 700,000 distinct CDR3 sequences, under 9% of them singletons. Ten or more counts support this clonotype. The germline V and J ends were trimmed by 5 bases and 6 bases, with 14 bases remaining between them. In germline, CDR1 is SEHNR, CDR2 FQNEAQ (reference sequence). This CDR3 is built from 13 residues. These data are also associated with another study on yellow fever vaccine responses in identical twins.

The clonotype comes from a woman under 30 in good health. The sequenced sample consisted of PBMCs. The chain couples TRBV7-9 to TRBJ2-7; TRBD2 is a possible D gene (5 bases). The CDR3 DNA reads TGTGCCAGCAGCCCCCGGGGTGGTTTCGAGCAGTACTTC. Translating gives CASSPRGGFEQYF.